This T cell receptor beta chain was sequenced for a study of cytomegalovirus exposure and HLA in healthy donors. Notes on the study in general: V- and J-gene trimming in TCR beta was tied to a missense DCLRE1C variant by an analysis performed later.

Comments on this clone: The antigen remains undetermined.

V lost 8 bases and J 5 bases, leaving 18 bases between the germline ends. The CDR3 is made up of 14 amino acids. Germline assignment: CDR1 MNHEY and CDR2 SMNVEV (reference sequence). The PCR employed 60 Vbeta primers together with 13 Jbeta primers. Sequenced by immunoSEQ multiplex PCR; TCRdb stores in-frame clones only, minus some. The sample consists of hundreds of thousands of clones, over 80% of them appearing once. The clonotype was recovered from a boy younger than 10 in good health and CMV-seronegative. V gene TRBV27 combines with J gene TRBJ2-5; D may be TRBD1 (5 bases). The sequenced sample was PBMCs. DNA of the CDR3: TGTGCCAGCGGAGAAGGGCGGCCAGGGGAGACCCAGTACTTC. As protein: CASGEGRPGETQYF.